The source of this T cell receptor (beta chain) is a study of beta chain features in type 1 diabetes. Study-wide findings and caveats: There was a moderate but significant shortening of TCRB CDR3s in all four CD4+ subsets of Type 1 diabetes patients.

CD45RO/CCR7/CD25/CD127/CD95/CD27 staining was used to isolate CD4+ naive, central memory, regulatory and stem cell-like memory cells by sorting. From germline, CDR1 is SGHRS and CDR2 YFSETQ. V was trimmed by 0 bases and J by 5 bases, leaving 11 bases between them. CDR3 length: 14 residues. This clone was detected only a few times. Its cognate antigen is unknown. Isolated RNA was reverse transcribed in full, so expressed TCRB transcripts were sequenced. This table comes from immunoSEQ multiplex PCR, and its TCRdb copy is limited to in-frame clones, with some not included. The data hold roughly 330,000 clones, with 11% observed a single time.

The V and J genes are TRBV5-1 and TRBJ1-1; D unclear. The source of this sequence is a woman in her thirties in good health. The sequenced sample was naive CD4+ T cells from blood. The CDR3 reads CASSLDGGGTEAFF. CDR3 sequence (DNA): TGCGCCAGCAGCTTGGACGGTGGCGGGACTGAAGCTTTCTTT.